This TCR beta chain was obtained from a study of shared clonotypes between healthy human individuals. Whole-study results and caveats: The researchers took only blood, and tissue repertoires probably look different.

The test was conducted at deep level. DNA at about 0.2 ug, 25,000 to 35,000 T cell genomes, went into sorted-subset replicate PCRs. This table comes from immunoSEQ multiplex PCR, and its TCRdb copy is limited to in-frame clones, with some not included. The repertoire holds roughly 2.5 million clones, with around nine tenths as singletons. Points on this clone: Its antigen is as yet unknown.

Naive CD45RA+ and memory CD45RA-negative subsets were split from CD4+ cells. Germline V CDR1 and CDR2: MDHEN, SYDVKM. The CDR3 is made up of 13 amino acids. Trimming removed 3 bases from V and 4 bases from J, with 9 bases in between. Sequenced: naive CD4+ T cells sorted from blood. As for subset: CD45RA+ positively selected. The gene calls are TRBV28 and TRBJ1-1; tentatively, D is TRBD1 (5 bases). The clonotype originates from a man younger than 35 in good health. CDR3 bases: TGTGCCAGCAGTTTGGGGCCAGCCACTGAAGCTTTCTTT. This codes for CASSLGPATEAFF.